Detailed here is one T cell receptor (beta chain). The CDR3 extends over 15 amino acids. Germline CDR1 reads LNHDA; CDR2 reads SQIVND (reference sequence). Trimming left V 5 bases short and J 3 bases short, with 16 bases between. The source of the sample is a study of blood T cell repertoires in COVID-19. Sequencing was performed with immunoSEQ multiplex PCR; in TCRdb, only in-frame clones are kept and a portion is missing. The sample contains under 300,000 clones, about 88% of which appear only once. The sequencing sample was made of PBMCs or T cells enriched from blood (not recorded which). The clonotype was recovered from a woman in her sixties in a cohort exposed to, infected with or recovered from COVID-19 (not recorded which). This sequence joins TRBV19 and TRBJ1-1; D is possibly TRBD1 (6 bases). The CDR3 DNA is TGTGCCAGTAGTGTCACAGGGCTAGCGGACACTGAAGCTTTCTTT. As protein: CASSVTGLADTEAFF.